These 29 T cell receptor beta chains originate from one sample sequenced in a study of PD-1 blockade in classical Hodgkin lymphoma. Produced via immunoSEQ multiplex PCR; TCRdb's table is partial and in-frame only. Of about 30,000 clones in the sample, around 87% were seen once. Indicated time point: cycle 4 day 1 (C4D1), after less than 7 weeks of nivolumab. Relapse was seen in all patients after autologous stem cell transplantation, and brentuximab vedotin exposure was variable. Magnetic negative selection was used to purify CD4+ T cells from PBMCs that had been thawed. This sample comprised CD4+ T cells from blood, obtained before the fourth cycle of nivolumab. These receptors originate from a human donor with classical Hodgkin lymphoma.

The chain links TRBV19 to TRBJ1-6, with TRBD1 identical over 7 bases. J gave up 7 bases and V 5 bases, and 11 bases lay outside the gene matches. The CDR3 spans 16 residues. The V gene's germline CDR1 is LNHDA and CDR2 SQIVND (reference sequence). CDR3 sequence: CASSVPSTGANSPLHF. DNA for the CDR3: TGTGCCAGTAGTGTCCCGTCAACAGGGGCGAATTCACCCCTCCACTTT.

The chain carries TRBV19 and TRBJ2-7; tentatively, D is TRBD1 (5 bases). V lost 4 bases and J lost 0, with 13 bases in between. The CDR3 runs 15 residues. The V gene's germline CDR1 is LNHDA and CDR2 SQIVND (reference sequence). The CDR3 coding sequence is TGTGCCAGTAGTAAGCAAGGGGTAAGCTCCTACGAGCAGTACTTC. Protein: CASSKQGVSSYEQYF.

The chain has TRBV6-1 and TRBJ2-5; D gene unclear. Trimming took off 3 bases at V and 3 bases at J, with 8 bases between the two ends. Germline V CDR1 and CDR2: MNHNS, SASEGT. The CDR3 extends over 13 amino acids. The chain's CDR3 is CASSDREKETQYF. CDR3 DNA sequence: TGTGCCAGCAGTGACAGAGAAAAAGAGACCCAGTACTTC.

The chain links TRBV18 to TRBJ2-5; D remains unclear. V dropped 0 bases and J dropped 2 bases, with 7 bases sitting between them. The germline gives CDR1 KGHSH, CDR2 LQKENI. This CDR3 region has 14 residues. The chain's CDR3 is CASSPPWEQETQYF. CDR3 nucleotides: TGTGCCAGCTCACCACCGTGGGAACAAGAGACCCAGTACTTC.

The V call is TRBV27, the J call TRBJ2-7; tentatively, D is TRBD2 (6 bases). CDR1 is MNHEY, CDR2 SMNVEV, per germline (reference sequence). This CDR3 region has 12 residues. V was trimmed by 4 bases and J by 6 bases, leaving 10 bases between them. The CDR3 sequence: CASSWSGVEQYF. The DNA of the CDR3 is TGTGCCAGCAGTTGGTCGGGGGTCGAGCAGTACTTC.

The chain carries TRBV7-9 and TRBJ2-3; D is uncertain. Germline V gene lookup returns CDR1 SEHNR and CDR2 FQNEAQ (reference sequence). V was clipped by 5 bases and J by 0 bases, with 3 bases between them. The CDR3 sequence is 12 residues long. The CDR3: CASSDSTDTQYF. The CDR3 DNA sequence: TGTGCCAGCAGCGATAGCACAGATACGCAGTATTTT. Supplemented by reference TRBV7-9 and TRBJ2-3, the full variable domain reads DTGVSQNPRHKITKRGQNVTFRCDPISEHNRLYWYRQTLGQGPEFLTYFQNEAQLEKSRLLSDRFSAERPKGSFSTLEIQRTEQGDSAMYLCASSDSTDTQYFGPGTRLTVL.

The rearrangement joins TRBV6-5 to TRBJ1-5; D gene ambiguous. Germline V gene data show CDR1 as MNHEY and CDR2 as SVGAGI. The CDR3 sequence is 15 residues long. The V gene lost 0 bases and the J gene lost 1 base, with 7 bases spanning the gap. The chain's CDR3 is CASSYSGTSNQPQHF. In DNA, the CDR3 is TGTGCCAGCAGTTACTCAGGTACAAGCAATCAGCCCCAGCATTTT.

This clone occurred a few times. The chain recombines TRBV2 with TRBJ1-4; a possible D gene is TRBD1 (5 bases). The CDR3 spans 15 residues. V was shortened by 2 bases and J by 8 bases, with 15 bases between the two germline ends. CDR1 is SNHLY, CDR2 FYNNEI, per germline. CDR3 nucleotide sequence: TGTGCCAGCAGTGAATTTTTAGGGGTACTCGAAAAACTGTTTTTT. Its protein is CASSEFLGVLEKLFF. Full variable domain (outside the CDR3, taken from reference TRBV2 and TRBJ1-4): EPEVTQTPSHQVTQMGQEVILRCVPISNHLYFYWYRQILGQKVEFLVSFYNNEISEKSEIFDDQFSVERPDGSNFTLKIRSTKLEDSAMYFCASSEFLGVLEKLFFGSGTQLSVL.

The genes are TRBV10-2 and TRBJ2-2; perhaps TRBD1 as D (6 bases). Germline CDR1 and CDR2: WSHSY and SAAADI. The CDR3 is 13 amino acids. Trimming removed 6 bases from V and 7 bases from J, with 12 bases in between. The DNA for the CDR3 is TGCGCCAGCAGGGCAGGGGAGATCGGGGAGCTGTTTTTT. It encodes CASRAGEIGELFF.

The V gene is TRBV11-3, the J gene TRBJ2-3; unclear D gene. This CDR3 comprises 14 residues. V lost 8 bases, J lost 0 bases, and 12 bases lay in between. From germline, CDR1 is SGHNT and CDR2 YENEEA. The CDR3 DNA follows: TGTGCCAGCTCCAGTCTCTCGAGCACAGATACGCAGTATTTT. It specifies CASSSLSSTDTQYF.

V and J are TRBV18 and TRBJ2-5; no firm D call. CDR1 and CDR2 from the germline V gene are KGHSH and LQKENI. This CDR3 region has 12 residues. V gave up 4 bases and J gave up 4 bases, with 7 bases separating them. The CDR3, as DNA: TGTGCCAGCTCACTCTATAGAGAGACCCAGTACTTC. Translating gives CASSLYRETQYF.

The chain has TRBV10-3 and TRBJ2-2; 7 positions match TRBD2. Germline V gene sequence: CDR1 ENHRY, CDR2 SYGVKD. CDR3 length equals 15 residues. V shed 3 bases, J shed 5 bases, and the junction held 6 bases outside the gene matches. DNA for the CDR3: TGTGCCATCAGTGAAGGGAGGGCCGGAACCGGGGAGCTGTTTTTT. It yields the protein CAISEGRAGTGELFF.

The chain is built from TRBV6-5 and TRBJ2-5; 8 nucleotides line up with TRBD1. The germline V gene has CDR1 MNHEY and CDR2 SVGAGI. V lost 7 bases, J lost 4 bases, and 5 bases stayed unmatched. The length of the CDR3 is 13 residues. CDR3: CASNQGARETQYF. The CDR3 nucleotides read TGTGCCAGCAATCAGGGGGCGCGAGAGACCCAGTACTTC.

CDR3 sequence: CASSPGTQETQYF. CDR3 nucleotides: TGTGCCAGCAGCCCCGGGACCCAAGAGACCCAGTACTTC. This sequence joins TRBV7-3 and TRBJ2-5; D tentatively fits TRBD1 or TRBD2 (5 bases each). The length of the CDR3 is 13 residues. Germline values: CDR1 SGHTA, CDR2 FQGTGA. V lost 5 bases and J 1 base, leaving 8 bases between the germline ends.

The chain joins TRBV19 to TRBJ2-5, with D unclear. The CDR3 length is 15 residues. V lost 4 bases and J 2 bases, leaving 14 bases between the germline ends. The germline V gene has CDR1 LNHDA and CDR2 SQIVND (reference sequence). CDR3 sequence (DNA): TGTGCCAGTAGTAATCAGGTAGCCCCACAAGAGACCCAGTACTTC. Protein product: CASSNQVAPQETQYF.

The chain links TRBV5-1 to TRBJ2-3; 8 bases match TRBD1. The germline CDR1 and CDR2 sequences are SGHRS and YFSETQ. Germline trimming cut 4 bases from V and 2 bases from J; bases unmatched to any gene: 6. The CDR3 consists of 15 residues. CDR3 in DNA: TGCGCCAGCAGCCTGGCGGACAGGGACACAGATACGCAGTATTTT. It is translated as CASSLADRDTDTQYF.

In nucleotides, the CDR3 is TGTGCCAGTAGTACTGTGGGTGGGAGCAATCAGCCCCAGCATTTT. Its protein is CASSTVGGSNQPQHF. This chain connects TRBV19 to TRBJ1-5; D remains ambiguous. Germline V gene sequence: CDR1 LNHDA, CDR2 SQIVND (reference sequence). The V end was cut by 4 bases, the J end by 1 base, with 11 bases between. The CDR3 runs to 15 residues.

The rearrangement joins TRBV6-6 to TRBJ1-2; D unclear. The CDR3 loop spans 14 amino acids. Germline V lookup: CDR1 MNHNY, CDR2 SVGAGI (reference sequence). Trimming pared 0 bases from V and 2 bases from J, leaving 7 bases between. The CDR3 DNA is TGTGCCAGCAGTTACTCGGGAGGGAACTATGGCTACACCTTC. Its protein is CASSYSGGNYGYTF.

The CDR3 is CAWSVGLAGVGYEQYF. In nucleotides, the CDR3 is TGTGCCTGGAGTGTAGGGCTAGCGGGAGTAGGATACGAGCAGTACTTC. The chain is built from TRBV30 and TRBJ2-7; 10 bases fit TRBD2. The junction had 9 bases not matched to a gene; V was cut back by 0 bases and J by 4 bases. This CDR3 has 16 amino acids. Germline assignment: CDR1 GTSNPN and CDR2 SVGIG (reference sequence).

The chain joins TRBV19 to TRBJ1-3; weak D call: TRBD1 (5 bases). Germline V gives CDR1 LNHDA, CDR2 SQIVND (reference sequence). V was cut by 2 bases and J by 11 bases, with 19 bases left in between. The CDR3 has 15 amino acids. The CDR3: CASSISDPSLGAIYF. DNA of the CDR3: TGTGCCAGTAGTATATCGGACCCCAGCCTGGGGGCCATATATTTT.

The rearrangement uses TRBV7-7 and TRBJ2-1; no reliable D call. There are 13 residues in the CDR3. Trimming pared 0 bases from V and 7 bases from J, leaving 7 bases between. Germline lookup yields CDR1 SSHAT and CDR2 FNYEAQ (reference sequence). DNA of the CDR3: TGTGCCAGCAGCTTAGCTGCCTCGAATGAGCAGTTCTTC. Its protein product is CASSLAASNEQFF.

The V gene is TRBV7-9, the J gene TRBJ2-3, with a weak D call TRBD2 (6 bases). Germline assignment: CDR1 SEHNR and CDR2 FQNEAQ (reference sequence). This CDR3 has 16 amino acids. The V gene lost 5 bases and the J gene lost 0 bases, with 15 bases spanning the gap. This CDR3 reads CASSAGWGESTDTQYF. The CDR3 region has the DNA TGTGCCAGCAGCGCAGGCTGGGGGGAAAGCACAGATACGCAGTATTTT. The variable domain in full, with the rest retrieved from reference TRBV7-9 and TRBJ2-3, is DTGVSQNPRHKITKRGQNVTFRCDPISEHNRLYWYRQTLGQGPEFLTYFQNEAQLEKSRLLSDRFSAERPKGSFSTLEIQRTEQGDSAMYLCASSAGWGESTDTQYFGPGTRLTVL.

The chain employs TRBV28 and TRBJ2-2, with 10 bases matching TRBD1. V lost 6 bases and J lost 7; bases outside the gene matches: 11. The germline V gene encodes CDR1 MDHEN and CDR2 SYDVKM. This CDR3 has 16 residues. The CDR3 region is CASRTRGQGRDGELFF. CDR3 DNA: TGTGCCAGCAGAACCCGGGGACAGGGGCGTGACGGGGAGCTGTTTTTT.

The chain has TRBV5-1 and TRBJ2-5, with TRBD2 matching over 8 bases. The CDR3 is 16 residues long. Germline V gene sequence: CDR1 SGHRS, CDR2 YFSETQ. V was clipped by 7 bases and J by 4 bases; unmatched bases: 15. The CDR3 here is CASASRAGGSSETQYF. DNA for the CDR3: TGCGCCAGCGCCTCCCGGGCGGGGGGATCATCAGAGACCCAGTACTTC.

The rearrangement uses TRBV5-1 and TRBJ2-5, with unresolved D. The CDR3 has 14 residues. V was cut by 3 bases and J by 5 bases, with 14 bases left in between. The germline V gene encodes CDR1 SGHRS and CDR2 YFSETQ. Written as DNA, the CDR3 is TGCGCCAGCAGCTCCGAGCCCGGTGATGAGACCCAGTACTTC. Its protein product is CASSSEPGDETQYF.

CDR3 sequence (DNA): TGTGCCAGCAGCTTACCTTCCTCCCGGGGGGGCGGCAATGAGCAGTTCTTC. Translation: CASSLPSSRGGGNEQFF. This chain links TRBV7-9 with TRBJ2-1; the match to TRBD2 covers 8 bases. Germline lookup yields CDR1 SEHNR and CDR2 FQNEAQ (reference sequence). The CDR3 is made up of 17 amino acids. The V gene end was trimmed by 2 bases and the J gene end by 6 bases; junction bases not matched to a gene: 12.

CDR3 sequence reads: CASSLRGSSSYNEQFF. Written as DNA, the CDR3 is TGTGCCAGCAGTCTCAGGGGGTCAAGCTCCTACAATGAGCAGTTCTTC. The chain is built from TRBV7-9 and TRBJ2-1; 7 nucleotides line up with TRBD1. V dropped 6 bases and J dropped 0; count of bases not matched to a gene: 8. CDR1 and CDR2 (germline): SEHNR, FQNEAQ (reference sequence). The CDR3 contains 16 residues. The whole variable domain, filled in from reference TRBV7-9 and TRBJ2-1, reads DTGVSQNPRHKITKRGQNVTFRCDPISEHNRLYWYRQTLGQGPEFLTYFQNEAQLEKSRLLSDRFSAERPKGSFSTLEIQRTEQGDSAMYLCASSLRGSSSYNEQFFGPGTRLTVL.

With respect to this clone: The same CDR3 is also encoded by other DNA sequences in this sample. This chain links TRBV18 with TRBJ2-3; no clear D gene. CDR1 KGHSH and CDR2 LQKENI come from the germline V gene. Trimming pared 6 bases from V and 0 bases from J, leaving 4 bases between. The CDR3 runs 12 residues. CDR3: CASSPSTDTQYF. The DNA for the CDR3 is TGTGCCAGCTCCCCTAGCACAGATACGCAGTATTTT.

The chain employs TRBV4-1 and TRBJ2-5; 13 positions agree with TRBD2. Unmatched junction bases numbered 13, after V lost 4 bases and J lost 5 bases. Germline CDR1 is MGHRA and CDR2 is YSYEKL. The length of the CDR3 is 18 residues. The CDR3 DNA sequence: TGCGCCAGCAGCCTAAACCCACTAGCGGGAGGGCCGTTGGAGACCCAGTACTTC. This codes for CASSLNPLAGGPLETQYF.